This T cell receptor (beta chain) was retrieved from a study of response to subunit inactivated influenza vaccine (dated by TCRdb to the late 2010s). With regard to the full study: To follow how T cells responded to a trivalent subunit inactivated influenza vaccine, the researchers relied on deep quantitative profiling of the T cell receptor repertoire.

In its sample, this clonotype was seen a few times. This clone's antigen is unknown. There are no base qualities to consult, and no much larger clone falls within one base. The library came from RT-PCR. For sequencing, an Illumina HiSeq 2500 was employed. TCRdb ran its own pipeline on the public reads, namely fastp trimming at Q25 and MiXCR clone calling, and kept in-frame beta chains. Entries that share a CDR3 protein sequence are merged under the most common genes and DNA. The sample yields 600,000 to 850,000 distinct CDR3 sequences; 12% to 15% were counted once. The ten biggest clones cover around 7.6% of the sample. What the research found in general, with its limitations: According to the authors, only a limited number of new T cells may be recruited by each seasonal influenza vaccination.

V and J lose 3 bases and 3 bases, and a span of 18 bases separates them. CDR1 and CDR2, looked up from the germline V gene, are MGHRA and YSYEKL. The cysteine opens and the phenylalanine closes a CDR3 of 16 amino acids. Of the read, only the CDR3 DNA is kept; its 48 bases are in frame from base 1. The sequencing here drew on PBMCs from blood, taken around 15 days before vaccination. Rearrangement joined TRBV4-1 to TRBJ2-7; the D gene remains uncertain. This TCR came from a man in his fifties who received an inactivated influenza vaccine. Donor details come from another sample of the same person, matched by shared clones. The DNA sequence follows: TGCGCCAGCAGCCAGAATAGACAAGAAGGATTCTACGAGCAGTACTTC. Protein translation: CASSQNRQEGFYEQYF.